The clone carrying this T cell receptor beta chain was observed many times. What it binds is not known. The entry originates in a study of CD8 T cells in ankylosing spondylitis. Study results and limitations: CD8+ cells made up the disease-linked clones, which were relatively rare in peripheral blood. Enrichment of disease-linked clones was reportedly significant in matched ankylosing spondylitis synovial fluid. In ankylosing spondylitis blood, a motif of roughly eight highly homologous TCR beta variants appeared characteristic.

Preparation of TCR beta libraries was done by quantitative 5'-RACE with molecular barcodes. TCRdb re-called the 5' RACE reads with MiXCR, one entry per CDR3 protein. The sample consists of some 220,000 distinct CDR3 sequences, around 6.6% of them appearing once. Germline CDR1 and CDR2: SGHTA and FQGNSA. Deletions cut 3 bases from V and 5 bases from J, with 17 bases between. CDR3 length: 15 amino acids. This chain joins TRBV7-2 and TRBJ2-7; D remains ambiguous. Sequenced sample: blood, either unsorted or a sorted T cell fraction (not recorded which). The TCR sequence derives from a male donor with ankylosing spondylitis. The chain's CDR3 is CASSFSRTVNDEQYF. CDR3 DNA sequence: TGTGCCAGCAGCTTCTCCAGGACCGTGAACGACGAGCAGTACTTC.